These 24 T cell receptor beta chains originate from one sample sequenced in a study of T cell repertoires in cytomegalovirus infection. Antigens for these TCRs are unknown. In TCRdb, the reads were re-called with MiXCR into one record per CDR3 protein. In the table there are roughly 500,000 distinct CDR3 sequences, 25% to 35% of which are singletons. The sequenced sample was cultured PBMCs, obtained from culture after CMV antigen stimulation. The receptors were sampled from a human donor in good health (CMV status not recorded). Some clones in this sample may be carry-over from other donors' samples.

The CDR3 protein is CASSLQGREKLFF. CDR3 DNA sequence: TGTGCCAGCAGCTTACAGGGGCGTGAAAAACTGTTTTTT. The chain recombines TRBV7-2 with TRBJ1-4; perhaps TRBD1 as D (6 bases). Trimming cost V 2 bases and J 7 bases, with 8 bases left between them. The CDR3 totals 13 residues. The germline V gene has CDR1 SGHTA and CDR2 FQGNSA.

A few counts support this clonotype. This chain's CDR3 is CASSSWGLEGDTQYF. The CDR3 DNA follows: TGTGCCAGCAGCTCTTGGGGGCTCGAGGGAGATACGCAGTATTTT. The chain uses TRBV11-2 and TRBJ2-3; a weak D match, TRBD1 (6 bases). This CDR3 region has 15 residues. V was trimmed by 4 bases and J by 5 bases, leaving 16 bases between them. Germline CDR1 is SGHAT and CDR2 is FQNNGV.

The chain couples TRBV20-1 to TRBJ2-3, with no clear D. V lost 6 bases to trimming and J lost 0 bases, with 16 bases between them. Germline V lookup: CDR1 DFQATT, CDR2 SNEGSKA (reference sequence). The CDR3 is made up of 15 amino acids. CDR3 amino acids: CSASAWAASTDTQYF. The CDR3 bases are TGCAGTGCCTCAGCGTGGGCAGCAAGCACAGATACGCAGTATTTT.

The chain links TRBV12-3 or TRBV12-4 to TRBJ2-5, with D unresolved. Trimming shortened V by 3 bases and J by 5 bases, and 13 bases separated the two germline ends. The CDR3 contains 14 residues. The CDR3: CASSFNPPAETQYF. CDR3 sequence (DNA): TGTGCCAGCAGTTTTAATCCTCCTGCGGAGACCCAGTACTTC.

This chain connects TRBV4-1 to TRBJ2-3; D is tentatively TRBD1 or TRBD2 (7 bases each). The CDR3 has 17 amino acids. The V end lost 4 bases, the J end lost 5 bases, and 22 bases lay between the germline ends. CDR1 MGHRA and CDR2 YSYEKL come from the germline V gene. As DNA, the CDR3 is TGCGCCAGCAGCCCCTCATACCCCAGGGGGGGCAAAGATACGCAGTATTTT. Encoded protein: CASSPSYPRGGKDTQYF.

The rearrangement joins TRBV6-1 to TRBJ1-5; tentatively, D is TRBD1 (6 bases). The V and J ends lost 2 bases and 7 bases respectively, with 18 bases between them. CDR3 length: 16 amino acids. Germline V gene lookup returns CDR1 MNHNS and CDR2 SASEGT. CDR3 residues: CASSEWGRGQGQPQHF. Here the CDR3 DNA reads TGTGCCAGCAGTGAATGGGGTAGGGGACAAGGGCAGCCCCAGCATTTT.

This clonotype appeared a few times. The CDR3 nucleotides are TGTGCCAGCAGTTCCGTCCCAGCGGGGTACAATGAGCAGTTCTTC. The encoded protein is CASSSVPAGYNEQFF. The chain is built from TRBV27 and TRBJ2-1; 7 bases line up with TRBD2. The germline V gene has CDR1 MNHEY and CDR2 SMNVEV (reference sequence). The V gene end was trimmed by 4 bases and the J gene end by 4 bases; junction bases not matched to a gene: 7. This CDR3 has 15 amino acids.

V usage is TRBV4-1 and J usage is TRBJ1-6; D is unresolved. The germline V and J ends were trimmed by 1 base and 10 bases, with 14 bases remaining between them. Germline values: CDR1 MGHRA, CDR2 YSYEKL. This CDR3 contains 15 residues. The CDR3: CASSQAGPQTSPLHF. The DNA of the CDR3 is TGCGCCAGCAGCCAAGCGGGTCCCCAGACGTCACCCCTCCACTTT.

V gene TRBV24-1 combines with J gene TRBJ2-6; D is undetermined. Germline V lookup: CDR1 KGHDR, CDR2 SFDVKD. The V gene lost 0 bases and the J gene lost 3 bases, with 5 bases spanning the gap. The CDR3 runs to 15 residues. The DNA of the CDR3 is TGTGCCACCAGTGATTTGGCTGTTGGGGCCAACGTCCTGACTTTC. Protein product: CATSDLAVGANVLTF.

This clonotype was seen a handful of times. The V and J genes are TRBV19 and TRBJ1-2; possible D gene TRBD1, 5 bases. Trimming pared 3 bases from V and 2 bases from J, leaving 10 bases between. CDR1 LNHDA and CDR2 SQIVND come from the germline V gene (reference sequence). This CDR3 region has 14 residues. CDR3 residues: CASSIRGANYGYTF. The CDR3 region has the DNA TGTGCCAGTAGTATCCGGGGCGCGAACTATGGCTACACCTTC.

V is TRBV19 and J is TRBJ1-3; D is perhaps TRBD1 (5 bases). The germline gives CDR1 LNHDA, CDR2 SQIVND (reference sequence). The CDR3 contains 13 residues. V was trimmed by 6 bases and J by 3 bases, leaving 9 bases between them. The CDR3 nucleotides read TGTGCCAGTAGCCAGGGTCTTGGAAACACCATATATTTT. It codes for CASSQGLGNTIYF.

The rearrangement joins TRBV7-2 to TRBJ1-1, with D perhaps matching TRBD1 (5 bases). Trimming removed 6 bases at V and 11 bases at J, with 13 bases between. The length of the CDR3 is 11 residues. Per germline, CDR1 SGHTA and CDR2 FQGNSA. The CDR3 sequence: CASRGGTVAFF. The CDR3 nucleotides read TGTGCCAGCAGGGGGGGGACCGTCGCTTTCTTT.

The chain couples TRBV11-3 to TRBJ1-2; no clear D. This CDR3 has 12 amino acids. Trimming stripped 5 bases from V and 6 bases from J, with 10 bases between. The germline CDR1 and CDR2 sequences are SGHNT and YENEEA. This chain's CDR3 is CASSPDNDGYTF. The CDR3 nucleotides are TGTGCCAGCAGCCCAGACAACGATGGCTACACCTTC.

The chain joins TRBV7-8 to TRBJ2-1; TRBD2 matches 11 bases. V dropped 5 bases and J dropped 4; count of bases not matched to a gene: 4. CDR1 and CDR2 (germline): SGHVS, FQNEAQ. The CDR3 loop spans 15 amino acids. Here the CDR3 reads CASSMRLAGYNEQFF. DNA for the CDR3: TGTGCCAGCAGCATGAGACTAGCGGGGTACAATGAGCAGTTCTTC.

V and J are TRBV12-3 or TRBV12-4 and TRBJ1-2; D ambiguous. V shed 10 bases and J shed 0 bases, with 21 bases lying between them. The CDR3 runs to 16 residues. CDR3: CAIPRTSKDANYGYTF. CDR3 DNA sequence: TGTGCCATCCCCCGGACCTCTAAGGACGCTAACTATGGCTACACCTTC.

This clonotype has a handful of counts. CDR3 amino acids: CAIRKTDYYEQYF. The CDR3 DNA reads TGTGCCATCAGGAAGACTGATTATTACGAGCAGTACTTC. The V call is TRBV10-3, the J call TRBJ2-7; D uncertain. V was shortened by 6 bases and J by 4 bases, with 13 bases between the two germline ends. The CDR3 contains 13 residues. Germline V gene lookup returns CDR1 ENHRY and CDR2 SYGVKD.

This clonotype was detected a few times. The CDR3 region has the DNA TGTGCCAGCAGCCCAAGAGGTGCGGAGTTCGCGAACACCGGGGAGCTGTTTTTT. This codes for CASSPRGAEFANTGELFF. The chain links TRBV7-2 to TRBJ2-2; unclear D gene. The CDR3 length is 18 residues. Deletions cut 5 bases from V and 0 bases from J, with 19 bases between. CDR1 is SGHTA, CDR2 FQGNSA, per germline. Supplemented by reference TRBV7-2 and TRBJ2-2, the full variable domain reads GAGVSQSPSNKVTEKGKDVELRCDPISGHTALYWYRQSLGQGLEFLIYFQGNSAPDKSGLPSDRFSAERTGGSVSTLTIQRTQQEDSAVYLCASSPRGAEFANTGELFFGEGSRLTVL.

V and J are TRBV12-3 or TRBV12-4 and TRBJ1-3, with 8 nucleotides matching TRBD1. Unmatched junction bases numbered 11, after V lost 2 bases and J lost 2 bases. The CDR3 has 18 amino acids. The CDR3, as DNA: TGTGCCAGCAGTTTAAGTGCAATGGGCAGGGGGCCTGGAAACACCATATATTTT. Protein: CASSLSAMGRGPGNTIYF.

V and J are TRBV23-1 and TRBJ2-2; 10 nucleotides agree with TRBD2. TRBV23-1 is classed as an ORF, of uncertain function. The V and J ends lost 0 bases and 3 bases, in that order; junction bases with no gene match: 7. This CDR3 contains 18 residues. CDR3 DNA: TGCGCCAGCAGTCAATCGTCGGAAGCGGGAGGGCACACCGGGGAGCTGTTTTTT. It translates to CASSQSSEAGGHTGELFF.

The chain is built from TRBV6-8 and TRBJ2-3, with 8 bases fitting TRBD2. With 6 bases clipped from V and 8 bases from J, the junction kept 10 bases outside the gene matches. The germline V gene encodes CDR1 MNHGY and CDR2 SAAAGT. There are 14 residues in the CDR3. The CDR3 spells CASRRVSGKGTQYF. In DNA, the CDR3 is TGTGCCAGCAGACGGGTTAGCGGGAAGGGTACGCAGTATTTT.

The rearrangement links TRBV6-5 to TRBJ1-4; D gene uncertain. The V end was cut by 3 bases, the J end by 1 base, with 6 bases between. The germline V gene has CDR1 MNHEY and CDR2 SVGAGI. The CDR3 loop spans 14 amino acids. The CDR3 DNA is TGTGCCAGCAGTTATAAACGAACTAATGAAAAACTGTTTTTT. Its translation: CASSYKRTNEKLFF.

This clonotype showed up many times. The chain joins TRBV20-1 to TRBJ1-6; unclear D gene. From germline, CDR1 is DFQATT and CDR2 SNEGSKA (reference sequence). The CDR3 covers 14 residues. The V and J ends lost 2 bases and 8 bases respectively, with 13 bases between them. The CDR3 DNA sequence: TGCAGTGCTAGACCTTCAATCGGGGATTCACCCCTCCACTTT. This codes for CSARPSIGDSPLHF.

V usage is TRBV18 and J usage is TRBJ2-1; 10 nucleotides match TRBD1. This CDR3 spans 16 amino acids. From germline, CDR1 is KGHSH and CDR2 LQKENI. With V trimmed by 3 bases and J by 6 bases, 8 bases remained unmatched. DNA of the CDR3: TGTGCCAGCTCACCCCCCGGGACAGGGGTCGGCAATGAGCAGTTCTTC. It yields the protein CASSPPGTGVGNEQFF.

In the case of this clonotype: This could be a read error, since a much larger clone is one nucleotide away. V and J are TRBV11-2 and TRBJ1-1; D possibly corresponds to TRBD1 (5 bases). V dropped 8 bases and J dropped 5 bases, with 18 bases sitting between them. Germline V gives CDR1 SGHAT, CDR2 FQNNGV. This CDR3 has 14 amino acids. The CDR3 protein is CASRLAGLGTEAFF. CDR3 DNA sequence: TGTGCCAGCCGCCTAGCAGGGTTGGGGACTGAAGCTTTCTTT.